This T cell receptor (beta chain) appears in the sequencing data of a study of T cells in Graves' hyperthyroidism and ophthalmopathy. Findings and caveats of the study: Most thyroid clonotypes with frequency above 0.001 were detected in blood.

Patients were excluded for uncontrolled infection, other autoimmune disease, pregnancy or lactation. The sample holds a few counts of this clonotype. Its antigen is still unknown. V was pared by 2 bases and J by 8 bases, with 11 bases of the junction left unmatched. CDR3 length equals 14 residues. Looked up from germline, CDR1 is DFQATT and CDR2 is SNEGSKA (reference sequence). The investigators amplified TCR beta CDR3 regions from RNA transcripts. The HTBI primer set served for first-round RT-PCR of the TCR CDR3. Each CDR3 protein gets one entry after TCRdb re-called the multiplex PCR reads with MiXCR. The table includes 200,000 to 250,000 distinct CDR3 sequences, approximately 23% detected once.

The clonotype comes from a woman between 40 and 50 years old with Graves' ophthalmopathy. The J gene is TRBJ1-2, the V gene TRBV20-1; 7 positions match TRBD1. Sequencing was performed on blood. Here the CDR3 reads CSARPYDRVEGYTF. CDR3 bases: TGCAGTGCTAGACCCTACGACAGGGTAGAGGGCTACACCTTC.